These T cell receptor beta chains were read from a single sample in a study of Ad26.COV2.S vaccination and SARS-CoV-2 variants. Some clones are missing from TCRdb's copy, which holds only in-frame ones; the method was immunoSEQ multiplex PCR. The profile shows hundreds of thousands of clones, about 90% of them singletons. The sample here was peripheral blood, taken in a trial of Ad26.COV2.S vaccine versus placebo. These receptors were obtained from a person aged 18-60 years who received the Ad26.COV2.S COVID-19 vaccine or a placebo. The CDR3 runs from the conserved cysteine through the conserved F or W. The D gene is left open where the match is weak. A row's size may be missing; if present it is once, few, many or a size class.

v_gene | abundance | d_gene | CDR3aa
TRBV7-9 | NA | NA | CASSFTNTEAFF
TRBV18 | NA | NA | CASSPWKGGGFTEAFF
TRBV30 | once | NA | CAWSSGTAIEKLFF
TRBV18 | NA | NA | CASSPQTGDTNYGYTF
TRBV10-3 | NA | TRBD1 | CAIIGTGGTEAFF
TRBV30 | NA | NA | CAWARSTNEKLFF
TRBV7-9 | NA | NA | CASSLSPGGLQRANYGYTF
TRBV11-2 | once | TRBD2 | CASSKLADTQYF
TRBV5-1 | NA | TRBD1 | CASSLEGALGANVLTF
TRBV5-1 | NA | TRBD2 | CASSLAPASGGGGQETQYF
TRBV2 | NA | NA | CASSEQGRNQPQHF
TRBV7-9 | once | TRBD2 | CASSLKGPSGRAETQYF
TRBV18 | once | TRBD1 | CASSRQGWGTEAFF
TRBV6-1 | NA | TRBD1 | CASSDWDSGGAKNIQYF
TRBV4-1 | NA | TRBD1 | CASSQNRGTRAPLHF
TRBV10-3 | NA | NA | CAIRWELGDTQYF
TRBV6-2/TRBV6-3 | NA | TRBD1 | CASSWDRGTYEQYF
TRBV5-4 | once | TRBD2 | CASSLELADYEQYF
TRBV7-2 | NA | NA | CASSSQTGLSSYNEQFF
TRBV20-1 | NA | NA | CSAREAAGYTF
TRBV10-3 | NA | NA | CAINPGANTEAFF
TRBV15 | NA | NA | CATSRDPGRDGYTF